This note documents a single T cell receptor beta chain sequence. The target antigen is unknown. The sample comes from a study of cytomegalovirus exposure and HLA in healthy donors. General study results and limits: The productive fraction for most TCR beta V segments was about 87% or about 30% in an earlier analysis. Analyses of presence/absence relied on an assumption of roughly uniform sequencing depth across donors. It was approximately 150 TCR beta chains that were listed as cytomegalovirus-associated.

Primers for the PCR totalled 60 Vbeta and 13 Jbeta. Method: immunoSEQ multiplex PCR; TCRdb's copy keeps in-frame clones and lacks some. Found here are about 200,000 clones, approximately 78% of them singletons; the top ten hold 3.5% to 4%. Sample: PBMCs. The sequence came from a male donor in good health and CMV-seronegative.

The CDR3 bases are TGTGCCAGCAGCTTAATTGGGCGATACTCTGGAAACACCATATATTTT. This sequence encodes CASSLIGRYSGNTIYF. V gene TRBV7-9 combines with J gene TRBJ1-3, with no clear D. Germline CDR1 is SEHNR and CDR2 is FQNEAQ (reference sequence). The CDR3 is made up of 16 amino acids. The germline V and J ends were trimmed by 2 bases and 0 bases, with 11 bases remaining between them.